The 32 T cell receptor beta chains presented below share a single source sample, sequenced in a study of shared clonotypes between healthy human individuals. Sequenced by immunoSEQ multiplex PCR; TCRdb stores in-frame clones only, minus some. This sample has some 200,000 clones; just under 95% occur once, and the top ten carry 0.067%. The sample taken for sequencing was naive CD4+ T cells sorted from blood. Indicated subset: CD45RA+ positively selected. The receptors derive from a woman in her twenties or thirties in good health.

Details on this clone: This same CDR3 is encoded by further DNA sequences in the sample. This sequence joins TRBV28 and TRBJ2-1; D is unresolved. Looked up from germline, CDR1 is MDHEN and CDR2 is SYDVKM. Trimming removed 5 bases at V and 2 bases at J, with 4 bases between. This CDR3 is built from 12 residues. This CDR3 reads CASSLAYNEQFF. Here the CDR3 DNA reads TGTGCCAGCAGTCTTGCCTACAATGAGCAGTTCTTC.

V gene TRBV5-1 combines with J gene TRBJ2-7; D remains unclear. Per the germline V gene, CDR1 is SGHRS and CDR2 is YFSETQ. Trimming pared 2 bases from V and 2 bases from J, leaving 20 bases between. The CDR3 length is 17 residues. The CDR3 DNA reads TGCGCCAGCAGCTTCAGGACGCAAGAACAAGGGCCCTACGAGCAGTACTTC. Translated, it gives CASSFRTQEQGPYEQYF.

The chain links TRBV6-5 to TRBJ1-1; weak D call: TRBD1 (5 bases). The CDR3 totals 13 residues. In germline, CDR1 is MNHEY, CDR2 SVGAGI. V lost 2 bases and J lost 3, with 7 bases in between. CDR3 amino acids: CASSYGADTEAFF. CDR3 in DNA: TGTGCCAGCAGTTACGGGGCGGACACTGAAGCTTTCTTT.

The rearrangement joins TRBV19 to TRBJ1-2; no definite D call. V lost 6 bases and J 3 bases, leaving 8 bases between the germline ends. This CDR3 region has 12 residues. Looked up from germline, CDR1 is LNHDA and CDR2 is SQIVND (reference sequence). CDR3 in amino acids: CASRDGDYGYTF. In DNA, the CDR3 is TGTGCCAGTAGGGACGGGGACTATGGCTACACCTTC.

The chain links TRBV5-4 to TRBJ2-7, with a possible D match to TRBD2 (5 bases). The germline CDR1 and CDR2 sequences are SGHNT and YYREEE (reference sequence). The V and J ends lost 5 bases and 0 bases respectively, with 15 bases between them. CDR3 length: 15 amino acids. The CDR3 DNA reads as TGTGCCAGCAGTTCAACTTTGGGAGACTCCTACGAGCAGTACTTC. Its translation: CASSSTLGDSYEQYF.

The J gene is TRBJ1-1, the V gene TRBV11-1; D gene unclear. The CDR3 extends over 14 amino acids. V was clipped by 4 bases and J by 1 base, with 10 bases between them. Germline V lookup: CDR1 SGHAT, CDR2 FQDESV (reference sequence). CDR3 sequence: CASSSVVGNTEAFF. The CDR3 DNA reads as TGTGCCAGCAGCTCCGTCGTTGGGAACACTGAAGCTTTCTTT.

The V call is TRBV28, the J call TRBJ1-2, with no clear D. Germline V gene data show CDR1 as MDHEN and CDR2 as SYDVKM. The length of the CDR3 is 14 residues. V was clipped by 10 bases and J by 8 bases, with 23 bases between them. CDR3: CATEGLDDPRGYTF. As DNA, the CDR3 is TGTGCCACCGAAGGCCTTGATGATCCAAGAGGCTACACCTTC.

The gene calls are TRBV28 and TRBJ2-7; 10 bases map to TRBD2. V shed 3 bases, J shed 4 bases, and the junction held 9 bases outside the gene matches. The CDR3 sequence is 16 residues long. Per germline, CDR1 MDHEN and CDR2 SYDVKM. CDR3 sequence (DNA): TGTGCCAGCAGTTTGGGAAGCGGGAGGGTAGAATACGAGCAGTACTTC. Its translation: CASSLGSGRVEYEQYF.

The rearrangement links TRBV6-5 to TRBJ2-7; D not resolved. The length of the CDR3 is 15 residues. V gave up 0 bases and J gave up 2 bases, with 11 bases separating them. Per germline, CDR1 MNHEY and CDR2 SVGAGI. The CDR3 DNA sequence: TGTGCCAGCAGTTACTCGAGCATGGACCCCTACGAGCAGTACTTC. It encodes CASSYSSMDPYEQYF.

This chain uses TRBV18 with TRBJ1-1; 8 bases match TRBD1. Looked up from germline, CDR1 is KGHSH and CDR2 is LQKENI. V trimming: 6 bases; J trimming: 4 bases; junction bases outside the gene matches: 4. CDR3 length: 13 residues. The CDR3 DNA is TGTGCCAGCTCCGACAGGGGTAGCACTGAAGCTTTCTTT. Its protein is CASSDRGSTEAFF.

The chain has TRBV28 and TRBJ1-2; D is ambiguous. Trimming removed 5 bases from V and 2 bases from J, with 6 bases in between. From germline, CDR1 is MDHEN and CDR2 SYDVKM. This CDR3 contains 12 residues. The CDR3 region is CASSIPNYGYTF. The CDR3 nucleotides read TGTGCCAGCAGTATTCCCAACTATGGCTACACCTTC.

The V call is TRBV19, the J call TRBJ2-5; 11 bases are a match to TRBD2. CDR1 is LNHDA, CDR2 SQIVND, per germline (reference sequence). The J segment lost 4 bases and the V segment lost 4 bases, leaving 5 bases of the junction unmatched. The CDR3 sequence is 15 residues long. This CDR3 is CASSSHSGRGETQYF. The DNA of the CDR3 is TGTGCCAGTAGTAGTCATAGCGGGAGGGGAGAGACCCAGTACTTC.

The chain is built from TRBV5-1 and TRBJ2-3; a possible D gene is TRBD2 (6 bases). CDR1 is SGHRS and CDR2 is YFSETQ in the germline V gene. This CDR3 is 17 amino acids long. Between the trimmed V and J ends, which lost 5 bases and 1 base, there was a span of 20 bases. In DNA, the CDR3 is TGCGCCAGCAGTTTCGAGGTGGCGGGAACGGGCACAGATACGCAGTATTTT. It is translated as CASSFEVAGTGTDTQYF.

This clone has just a few counts. The chain recombines TRBV6-5 with TRBJ2-7, with 7 positions matching TRBD1. CDR3 size: 12 residues. Trimming removed 0 bases from V and 13 bases from J; junction bases left unmatched: 6. Per the germline V gene, CDR1 is MNHEY and CDR2 is SVGAGI. The CDR3 loop reads CASSYSGTVIYF. As DNA, the CDR3 is TGTGCCAGCAGTTACTCCGGGACAGTGATATACTTC.

This chain uses TRBV28 with TRBJ1-5, with TRBD1 as a possible D gene (5 bases). V gave up 6 bases and J gave up 6 bases, with 12 bases separating them. The germline CDR1 and CDR2 sequences are MDHEN and SYDVKM. The CDR3 runs to 13 residues. This chain's CDR3 is CASSPGSAQPQHF. In DNA form, the CDR3 reads TGTGCCAGCAGCCCAGGGTCCGCTCAGCCCCAGCATTTT.

The V call is TRBV18, the J call TRBJ2-5, with a tentative D call TRBD2 (6 bases). Germline loops: CDR1 KGHSH, CDR2 LQKENI. CDR3 length: 17 amino acids. V lost 0 bases and J lost 2, with 16 bases in between. The CDR3 nucleotides read TGTGCCAGCTCACCACCGTGGGGTCGTGCGGGGCAAGAGACCCAGTACTTC. Protein sequence: CASSPPWGRAGQETQYF.

V gene TRBV18 combines with J gene TRBJ1-3; 7 bases are a match to TRBD1. J gave up 7 bases and V 8 bases, and 11 bases lay outside the gene matches. Germline CDR1 and CDR2: KGHSH and LQKENI. The CDR3 sequence is 14 residues long. The DNA of the CDR3 is TGTGCCAGCCTTAGAGAGGGGGCGATGAACACCATATATTTT. This codes for CASLREGAMNTIYF.

The V and J genes are TRBV5-1 and TRBJ2-5; D is unresolved. The V and J ends lost 4 bases and 1 base respectively, with 14 bases between them. Germline lookup yields CDR1 SGHRS and CDR2 YFSETQ. This CDR3 comprises 15 residues. In nucleotides, the CDR3 is TGCGCCAGCAGCCCGGGCACAGATACCCAAGAGACCCAGTACTTC. Its translation is CASSPGTDTQETQYF. The full variable domain, its missing parts supplied by reference TRBV5-1 and TRBJ2-5, is KAGVTQTPRYLIKTRGQQVTLSCSPISGHRSVSWYQQTPGQGLQFLFEYFSETQRNKGNFPGRFSGRQFSNSRSEMNVSTLELGDSALYLCASSPGTDTQETQYFGPGTRLLVL.

This chain uses TRBV6-6 with TRBJ2-3, with D possibly TRBD1 on 7 matching bases. This CDR3 is built from 14 residues. Germline V CDR1 and CDR2: MNHNY, SVGAGI (reference sequence). The V end was cut by 6 bases, the J end by 2 bases, with 12 bases between. DNA for the CDR3: TGTGCCAGCAGCCAGGGGGGAGTCACAGATACGCAGTATTTT. Translating gives CASSQGGVTDTQYF.

V and J are TRBV18 and TRBJ1-3, with D hard to call. Germline values: CDR1 KGHSH, CDR2 LQKENI. The CDR3 loop spans 17 amino acids. Deletions cut 4 bases from V and 0 bases from J, with 16 bases between. This CDR3 reads CASSHGLLTPSGNTIYF. For the CDR3, the DNA is TGTGCCAGCTCACACGGTTTACTTACACCCTCTGGAAACACCATATATTTT.

The chain recombines TRBV2 with TRBJ1-1, with D tentatively TRBD1 (6 bases). V lost 6 bases, J lost 0 bases, and 14 bases lay in between. Looked up from germline, CDR1 is SNHLY and CDR2 is FYNNEI. The CDR3 consists of 15 residues. CDR3 loop: CASSQQGTLNTEAFF. As DNA, the CDR3 is TGTGCCAGCAGCCAACAGGGAACCTTGAACACTGAAGCTTTCTTT.

The table lists this clone with a few counts. The chain joins TRBV27 to TRBJ2-7, with a possible D match to TRBD2 (6 bases). There are 15 residues in the CDR3. Trimming stripped 4 bases from V and 0 bases from J, with 13 bases between. Germline V gene lookup returns CDR1 MNHEY and CDR2 SMNVEV (reference sequence). The CDR3 loop reads CASSSQRAGSYEQYF. The DNA of the CDR3 is TGTGCCAGCAGTTCTCAGCGGGCTGGCTCCTACGAGCAGTACTTC.

V usage is TRBV7-9 and J usage is TRBJ1-1; no definite D call. Germline V gene data show CDR1 as SEHNR and CDR2 as FQNEAQ (reference sequence). The CDR3 sequence is 14 residues long. Trimming shortened V by 4 bases and J by 4 bases, and 13 bases separated the two germline ends. The CDR3 reads CASSSQVSSTEAFF. DNA for the CDR3: TGTGCCAGCAGCTCGCAGGTGTCGAGCACTGAAGCTTTCTTT.

The V gene is TRBV29-1, the J gene TRBJ2-3; no reliable D call. The germline V and J ends were trimmed by 5 bases and 1 base, with 10 bases remaining between them. Germline loops: CDR1 SQVTM, CDR2 ANQGSEA. This CDR3 has 13 amino acids. In DNA, the CDR3 is TGCAGCGTTCACAAATGGGGCACAGATACGCAGTATTTT. This encodes CSVHKWGTDTQYF.

This clone has just one count. The CDR3: CASSVGGTGAETQYF. In DNA, the CDR3 is TGTGCCAGCAGCGTAGGTGGGACAGGGGCGGAGACCCAGTACTTC. The chain employs TRBV9 and TRBJ2-5, with 10 bases matching TRBD1. Germline V gene sequence: CDR1 SGDLS, CDR2 YYNGEE. The CDR3 contains 15 residues. Germline trimming cut 0 bases from V and 5 bases from J; bases unmatched to any gene: 4.

There are a few counts of this clone. Other DNA sequences from this sample encode an identical CDR3 as well. This chain joins TRBV28 and TRBJ2-7; 8 bases fit TRBD2. V lost 6 bases to trimming and J lost 1 base; unmatched junction nucleotides: 8. CDR1 MDHEN and CDR2 SYDVKM come from the germline V gene. This CDR3 comprises 15 residues. CDR3 in DNA: TGTGCCAGCAGCCCCGGTACTAGCGGATCCTACGAGCAGTACTTC. Amino acid sequence: CASSPGTSGSYEQYF.

The V call is TRBV7-2, the J call TRBJ2-3, with a tentative D call TRBD2 (6 bases). CDR3 length: 16 amino acids. Germline V CDR1 and CDR2: SGHTA, FQGNSA. Trimming left V 0 bases short and J 2 bases short, with 12 bases between. The CDR3 region has the DNA TGTGCCAGCAGCTTAGCCCAATGGGGGGACACAGATACGCAGTATTTT. Translation gives CASSLAQWGDTDTQYF.

The rearrangement uses TRBV5-4 and TRBJ2-7; maybe TRBD1 (5 bases). Germline V gives CDR1 SGHNT, CDR2 YYREEE (reference sequence). Trimming removed 0 bases at V and 5 bases at J, with 9 bases between. This CDR3 region has 13 residues. CDR3 residues: CASSLAGLDEQYF. CDR3 DNA: TGTGCCAGCAGCTTGGCAGGGCTCGACGAGCAGTACTTC. The variable domain in full, with the rest retrieved from reference TRBV5-4 and TRBJ2-7, is ETGVTQSPTHLIKTRGQQVTLRCSSQSGHNTVSWYQQALGQGPQFIFQYYREEENGRGNFPPRFSGLQFPNYSSELNVNALELDDSALYLCASSLAGLDEQYFGPGTRLTVT.

The chain recombines TRBV2 with TRBJ2-7; D remains unclear. The germline V and J ends were trimmed by 1 base and 4 bases, with 11 bases remaining between them. Germline CDR1 and CDR2: SNHLY and FYNNEI. The CDR3 has 14 residues. CDR3 sequence (DNA): TGTGCCAGCAGTGAAGGGGATGGGAATTACGAGCAGTACTTC. Its protein product is CASSEGDGNYEQYF.

The chain recombines TRBV6-5 with TRBJ2-7, with TRBD1 as a possible D gene (5 bases). There are 15 residues in the CDR3. Per germline, CDR1 MNHEY and CDR2 SVGAGI. The germline V and J ends were trimmed by 0 bases and 7 bases, with 16 bases remaining between them. The CDR3 DNA reads as TGTGCCAGCAGTTACTCTCCCAGGGTCCTAGGGGAGCAGTACTTC. As protein: CASSYSPRVLGEQYF.

The chain employs TRBV30 and TRBJ1-1, with D uncertain. The germline CDR1 and CDR2 sequences are GTSNPN and SVGIG (reference sequence). CDR3 length equals 12 residues. V lost 2 bases, J lost 0 bases, and 4 bases lay in between. CDR3 region: CAWSRMNTEAFF. CDR3 sequence (DNA): TGTGCCTGGAGTAGGATGAACACTGAAGCTTTCTTT.

The chain has TRBV30 and TRBJ1-1; TRBD1 might be the D (5 bases). The germline V and J ends were trimmed by 3 bases and 2 bases, with 13 bases remaining between them. The germline V gene has CDR1 GTSNPN and CDR2 SVGIG (reference sequence). This CDR3 spans 14 amino acids. The CDR3 loop reads CAWSLGTENTEAFF. DNA for the CDR3: TGTGCCTGGAGCTTAGGGACCGAAAACACTGAAGCTTTCTTT.